This TCR beta chain comes out of a study of T cells in Graves' hyperthyroidism and ophthalmopathy (dated by TCRdb to about 2019). A note on the overall study: Peripheral blood samples were taken at the time of initial diagnosis, prior to any treatment. To identify TCR V-J signatures that set the groups apart, the researchers used a discovery cohort of about a hundred patients, made up of approximately 43 with Graves' ophthalmopathy and 55 to 65 with stable Graves' hyperthyroidism. Thyroid tissue and blood T-cell repertoires from six Graves' hyperthyroidism patients were also compared in the study. The roughly 100 discovery patients were randomly divided into training and test sets at a 7:3 ratio. After sampling, hyperthyroidism patients received methimazole starting at 30 mg daily, and ophthalmopathy patients received high-dose intravenous methylprednisolone. Whether ophthalmopathy could be predicted prospectively was tested in an independent validation cohort made up of under 20 hyperthyroidism patients plus 17 patients who later progressed to ophthalmopathy. The paper describes TCR Vbeta CDR3 sequencing of fewer than 150 peripheral blood samples, made up of some 42 ophthalmopathy patients, over 70 hyperthyroidism patients and 17 progressor patients.

Beyond this particular receptor, the publication reports: During validation, the model predicted progression to ophthalmopathy a median of roughly 7.1 months ahead of onset, with almost 71% sensitivity and less than 85% specificity. In cross-validation, a model built on a 13 V-J signature told ophthalmopathy apart from stable hyperthyroidism with roughly 87% sensitivity and about 81% specificity, and in testing the same model reached 80%/75%. No statistical method was used to set the sample size in advance, and investigators knew the group allocation. Most expanded thyroid clonotypes (frequency above 0.001) were also found in blood, which suggests that blood repertoires may mirror thyroid immune responses.

The germline V gene encodes CDR1 SGHNT and CDR2 YENEEA. V loses 5 bases at its end and J loses 3 bases; junction bases beyond the gene matches: 7. Taken from cysteine to phenylalanine, the CDR3 has 16 residues. The sequence is cut down to CDR3 DNA, 48 bases in frame from base 1. Stable Graves' hyperthyroidism was defined as the absence of progression to ophthalmopathy over 18 months of follow-up. The hyperthyroidism patients were between 18 and 65 years old and newly diagnosed, with a disease duration of less than 2 months. Patients with uncontrolled infections, other autoimmune diseases, pregnancy or lactation were excluded. Diagnoses were established on the basis of clinical symptoms, serum thyroxine and TRAb, thyroid ultrasound, and orbital computed tomography. PBMCs were separated from roughly 10 ml of fresh peripheral blood using Ficoll-Paque density gradient centrifugation. Total RNA was extracted using Trizol reagent, and RNA quality was assessed on an Agilent 2100 Bioanalyzer.

To note about this clonotype: The clone's antigen remains unknown. No clone much larger than this one lies a single base away; base qualities are absent.

The TCR beta CDR3 regions were amplified from the RNA transcripts. The TCR CDR3 was subjected to a first round of RT-PCR using the HTBI primer set and the Qiagen OneStep RT-PCR kit. The libraries were constructed in a second round of multiplex PCR and then size-selected and purified. Libraries were sequenced paired-end with 100 bp reads on an Illumina HiSeq2000. Regarding the original processing steps: Raw data were processed with SOAPnuke, discarding reads with adapters, uncalled bases, mean Phred below 15, or no exact constant-primer or identifier match. High-quality paired reads were merged with COPE v1.2.5, and unique nucleotide sequences were defined as clonotypes. Clonotypes were aligned to IMGT TRBV, TRBD and TRBJ reference segments using MiTCR v1.1. The analysis included only V-J combinations with a frequency above 0.0001, which together covered 99% to 99.2% of the repertoires. The TCS score was defined as the ratio of F50 (clonal expansion) to E x V (chaos), calculated using BLOSUM62-based TCRdist between CDR3 peptides within each V-J. Welch's t-statistics and random forest reduced 514 V-J features to fewer than 15, which were used in a naive Bayes classifier (R e1071). Thyroid-blood repertoire similarity was quantified with the Morisita-Horn index. TCRdb reprocessed the public reads (quality trimming at Q25 with fastp, clone calling with MiXCR) and kept in-frame beta chains. Entries that share a CDR3 protein sequence are merged under the most common genes and DNA. The V and J calls reflect TCRdb's pipeline rather than the authors' work. A total of hundreds of thousands of distinct CDR3 sequences appear in this sample, about 38% of them only once. Jointly, the top ten make up 7.5% to 9.5% of the sample.

The TCR sequence derives from a man aged 18 to 35 with Graves' hyperthyroidism. Material for sequencing was blood. This sequence uses TRBV11-3 and TRBJ1-2, with 12 junctional bases fitting TRBD1. The sequence in DNA is TGTGCCAGCAGCCCCGAAGGGACAGGGGGCCACTATGGCTACACCTTC. This yields the protein CASSPEGTGGHYGYTF.